Reported below is one T cell receptor (beta chain). Which antigen it targets is not known. One base away there is no much larger clone; base qualities are not given. CD8 naive samples were obtained by positive selection for CCR7 among CD45RO-negative cells, yielding a CD45RA+CCR7+ population from which TemRA cells were excluded. The donors were healthy, HIV-negative adults with no recently reported acute infections or vaccinations. Every donor was a Caucasian adult residing in Nashville, Tennessee, USA. Blood was collected by leukapheresis, and PBMCs were isolated by Ficoll-Histopaque density gradient centrifugation and then cryopreserved in liquid nitrogen vapor phase. Analytical flow cytometry was used to check the purity and quantity of each magnetically sorted T cell population. From each sorted fraction, genomic DNA was isolated and quantified by UV absorbance on a Nanodrop 2000c. The germline V gene sets CDR1 to SNHLY and CDR2 to FYNNEI. The V end loses 7 bases and the J end loses 3 bases, and a stretch of 13 bases separates them. The CDR3 contains 13 residues, cysteine and phenylalanine counted. The kept DNA is CDR3 alone, 39 bases in frame from the first base.

Using the deep immunoSEQ assay, TCR CDR3 regions were amplified from genomic DNA by multiplex PCR. Extracted genomic DNA from each cell subset was spread evenly across all wells of several immunoSEQ 96-well plates, with each plate serving as a replicate. For sorted subsets, about 200 ng genomic DNA, equal to about 30,000 T cell genomes, was loaded into each replicate PCR. The purified libraries were quantified using a Qubit 3.0 fluorometer, sized with a Bioanalyzer 2100, and then quantified again using the KAPA Library Quantification kit. Each immunoSEQ 96-well plate was sequenced on its own single-read 150-cycle Illumina NextSeq 550 flow cell. On the authors' methods: The immunoSEQ output contained only junctional sequences without quality scores, so filtering could not match that applied to full-length reads. Sequences were annotated with PyIR, a Python wrapper for IgBLAST v1.9, and V/J genes and CDR3 were assigned using IMGT germline references. Any read was removed if the V/J assignment was weak (E-value above 1e-6), the CDR3 was missing, or the read contained stop codons, out-of-frame junctions, or ambiguous translated residues. A V3J clonotype was defined by an identical inferred V gene, J gene, and CDR3 amino acid sequence. To compute the percentage overlap between repertoires, the number of shared unique clonotypes was divided by the size of the smaller repertoire. Three approaches were used to assess repertoire richness: RTK rarefaction, the Chao1 estimator, and Recon v2.1 estimates of unobserved clonotypes. Generation probabilities were computed with OLGA for all TCRbeta clonotypes obtained by the gDNA method from several donors. TCRdb carries this immuneACCESS record with in-frame sequences only. Its versions omit some clonotypes, under half of them owing to an unresolved V gene in the studies checked, with the rest unexplained. V, J and clone size are those of that table, while D and trimming were read from the DNA. The sample includes more than 2 million clones, with roughly 93% observed a single time. More than 1.5% of the sample lies in the top ten.

The entry originates in a study of shared clonotypes between healthy human individuals (dated by TCRdb to about 2020). Some background on the complete study: Three men and a couple of women, aged 18 to 49 years, made up the cohort. Between about 0.85 and 8.9 billion PBMCs per donor were obtained by leukapheresis. For each donor, CD4 naive and CD4 memory were each given three plates, CD8 naive was given two plates, and CD8 memory was given one plate. To estimate repertoire size and how much clonotypes are shared between individuals, the study performed deep sequencing of blood TCR repertoires from a few healthy adults. To increase sequencing depth and limit assay-specific biases, different laboratories used diverse techniques to prepare libraries and sequence TCR repertoires.

Overall study results and their limits: Because the study included a small number of donors, the genetic and exposure-history diversity represented was limited. Sharing across a handful of donors was observed for 5% to 6.5% of naive CD4, 3% to 4% of naive CD8, 2.3% of memory CD4, and around 0.42% of memory CD8 clonotypes. Incomplete sequencing was indicated by rarefaction of sorted-subset datasets, despite the large sequencing depth. Pairwise subsampling indicated that sequencing depth was expected to affect the degree of clonotype sharing among donors. Compared with non-shared clonotypes, clonotypes shared by all four sorted-subset donors had higher generation probabilities. Only blood was sampled, and tissue TCR repertoires likely differ from those in blood. Naive subsets generally had larger estimated clonotype richness than memory subsets.

The chain was built from TRBV2 and TRBJ2-7; D gene: possibly TRBD1, on 5 matching bases. Input material: naive CD8+ T cells from PBMCs. The label giving this sample's cell subset or site can be read as: CD45RA+CCR7+. This clonotype was obtained from a young man in good health. Some clones in this sample may be carry-over from other donors' samples. The DNA sequence is as follows: TGTGCCAGCAATACAGGTGATTTCTACGAGCAGTACTTC. This sequence encodes CASNTGDFYEQYF. Reference TRBV2 and TRBJ2-7 genes cover what lies past the CDR3, so the full variable domain is EPEVTQTPSHQVTQMGQEVILRCVPISNHLYFYWYRQILGQKVEFLVSFYNNEISEKSEIFDDQFSVERPDGSNFTLKIRSTKLEDSAMYFCASNTGDFYEQYFGPGTRLTVT.